This T cell receptor beta chain came from a study of T cells in Graves' hyperthyroidism and ophthalmopathy. In the study overall: Upon initial diagnosis and before any treatment, peripheral blood was collected. Whole-study results and caveats: Before onset, by a median of about seven months, the model predicted ophthalmopathy. Most clonotypes that expanded in the thyroid above 0.001 also showed up in blood.

Many counts were recorded for this clonotype. Antigen unknown. A read error may produce the germline difference seen at one junction end. The length of the CDR3 is 14 residues. The germline V gene encodes CDR1 SEHNR and CDR2 FQNEAQ (reference sequence). RNA transcripts served as the template for amplifying TCR beta CDR3 regions. In the first-round RT-PCR of the TCR CDR3, the HTBI primer set was used. TCRdb analysed the multiplex PCR reads with MiXCR anew, one entry per CDR3 protein. Here the sample spans 530,000 or so distinct CDR3 sequences, 15% to 20% being singletons. Lactation, pregnancy, other autoimmune disease or uncontrolled infection excluded patients.

The sequence was obtained from a woman aged 18 to 35 with Graves' ophthalmopathy. V usage is TRBV7-9 and J usage is TRBJ2-2, with D possibly TRBD1 on 5 matching bases. The sequencing input was blood. The CDR3 coding sequence is TGTGCTAGCAGCTTAGGCAGGGACACCGGGGAGCTGTTTTTT. Amino acid sequence: CASSLGRDTGELFF.